This TCR beta chain stems from a study of spatial heterogeneity in lung cancer. Study results and caveats: Resection blood, more than follow-up blood, showed ubiquitous expanded tumor TCRs.

As for time point: sample taken at primary tumor resection. Tumor, nontumor lung or frozen PBMC supplied whole RNA, sequenced without sorting. This clonotype came up a few times. Its antigen remains unknown. Germline loops: CDR1 GTSNPN, CDR2 SVGIG (reference sequence). V gave up 3 bases and J gave up 3 bases, with 4 bases separating them. CDR3 size: 11 residues. TCRdb independently ran MiXCR on the 5' RACE reads; one entry per CDR3 protein. The sample lists approximately 82,000 distinct CDR3 sequences, about 12% occurring once. J is TRBJ2-3 and V is TRBV30, with D uncertain. Sequencing used PBMCs, obtained at surgery. The TCR comes from a male donor with early-stage non-small cell lung cancer. CDR3 protein: CAWRATDTQYF. The DNA of the CDR3 is TGTGCCTGGAGGGCAACAGATACGCAGTATTTT. Variable domain in full (rest from reference TRBV30 and TRBJ2-3): SQTIHQWPATLVQPVGSPLSLECTVEGTSNPNLYWYRQAAGRGLQLLFYSVGIGQISSEVPQNLSASRPQDRQFILSSKKLLLSDSGFYLCAWRATDTQYFGPGTRLTVL.